This TCR beta chain was captured in a study of blood T cells in healthy people across ages. Germline CDR1 PRHDT, CDR2 FYEKMQ (reference sequence). This CDR3 spans 16 amino acids. This clonotype has just a few counts. At one end, the junction sequence differs from germline, possibly due to a read error. With a J-beta primer mix and a sample-barcoded 5' primer, a second PCR ran about 6 to 11 cycles. TCRdb re-derived calls from the 5' RACE reads in MiXCR, one entry per CDR3 protein. The sample lists 650,000 to 800,000 distinct CDR3 sequences, roughly 44% occurring once. The sequenced sample consisted of blood. This TCR came from a man aged 60-69 years in good health. J is TRBJ2-5 and V is TRBV13; 15 positions agree with TRBD2. In DNA, the CDR3 is TGTGCCAGCAGCATAGGACTAGCGGGGGGGCTTGAGACCCAGTACTTC. It translates to CASSIGLAGGLETQYF.